The 18 T cell receptor beta chains below all came from one sample that was sequenced in a study of blood T cells in healthy people across ages. PCR was performed a second time for roughly 7 to 12 cycles using a sample-barcoded 5' primer and a J-beta primer mix. TCRdb re-derived calls from the 5' RACE reads in MiXCR, one entry per CDR3 protein. Among more than 700,000 distinct CDR3 sequences, about half were seen once, and the ten largest hold around a sixth. Sample: blood. The receptor source for this set is a man older than 75 in good health.

This clonotype was counted a few times. The rearrangement joins TRBV5-1 to TRBJ2-7, with 11 bases fitting TRBD2. Trimming removed 0 bases from V and 3 bases from J; junction bases left unmatched: 5. Germline CDR1 reads SGHRS; CDR2 reads YFSETQ. This CDR3 is 16 amino acids long. The CDR3 region is CASSLVTTSGSYEQYF. In nucleotides, the CDR3 is TGCGCCAGCAGCTTGGTTACTACTAGCGGGAGCTACGAGCAGTACTTC. Combining the CDR3 with reference TRBV5-1 and TRBJ2-7 gives the whole variable domain KAGVTQTPRYLIKTRGQQVTLSCSPISGHRSVSWYQQTPGQGLQFLFEYFSETQRNKGNFPGRFSGRQFSNSRSEMNVSTLELGDSALYLCASSLVTTSGSYEQYFGPGTRLTVT.

The J gene is TRBJ2-1, the V gene TRBV20-1; TRBD2 agrees at 7 bases. The CDR3 extends over 16 amino acids. Germline V CDR1 and CDR2: DFQATT, SNEGSKA (reference sequence). The V segment lost 0 bases and the J segment 0 bases; nucleotides outside the gene matches: 5. CDR3 region: CSARDTGGSSYNEQFF. CDR3 in DNA: TGCAGTGCTAGAGATACGGGGGGTAGCTCCTACAATGAGCAGTTCTTC.

The chain uses TRBV20-1 and TRBJ2-3, with 9 bases identical to TRBD1. Per germline, CDR1 DFQATT and CDR2 SNEGSKA (reference sequence). V lost 6 bases, J lost 4 bases, and 14 bases stayed unmatched. The CDR3 contains 16 residues. As DNA, the CDR3 is TGCAGTGCCAACCCTCCGGGACAGGGAATCGCAGATACGCAGTATTTT. Its protein is CSANPPGQGIADTQYF.

J is TRBJ1-2 and V is TRBV20-1, with D tentatively TRBD1 (5 bases). Germline assignment: CDR1 DFQATT and CDR2 SNEGSKA (reference sequence). V lost 1 base and J lost 4, with 16 bases in between. The CDR3 is 15 amino acids. The chain's CDR3 is CSARVRDGSFYGYTF. CDR3 nucleotide sequence: TGCAGTGCTAGAGTCCGGGACGGGTCTTTCTATGGCTACACCTTC.

This clonotype has a handful of counts. CDR3 sequence reads: CATSDAGGSYNEQFF. The CDR3 coding sequence is TGTGCCACCAGTGACGCAGGGGGCTCCTACAATGAGCAGTTCTTC. The chain uses TRBV24-1 and TRBJ2-1, with 7 bases matching TRBD1. V lost 4 bases, J lost 0 bases, and 2 bases stayed unmatched. Looked up from germline, CDR1 is KGHDR and CDR2 is SFDVKD. The CDR3 contains 15 residues.

The gene calls are TRBV20-1 and TRBJ1-1; D possibly corresponds to TRBD1 (5 bases). Germline V gene sequence: CDR1 DFQATT, CDR2 SNEGSKA (reference sequence). Trimming left V 6 bases short and J 0 bases short, with 17 bases between. CDR3 length equals 15 residues. CDR3 in amino acids: CSAIPGHTLNTEAFF. CDR3 nucleotides: TGCAGTGCCATTCCGGGGCATACATTGAACACTGAAGCTTTCTTT.

V is TRBV4-3 and J is TRBJ2-7, with 8 bases aligning to TRBD2. After removal of 0 bases from V and 7 bases from J, the junction contained 20 bases not matched to a gene. Germline loops: CDR1 LGHNA, CDR2 YSLEER. This CDR3 spans 19 amino acids. The CDR3 is CASSQDWDNSGLVTHEQYF. The CDR3 nucleotides read TGCGCCAGCAGCCAAGACTGGGACAACTCGGGACTAGTAACCCATGAGCAGTACTTC.

V gene TRBV12-3 or TRBV12-4 combines with J gene TRBJ2-4; D is tentatively TRBD1 or TRBD2 (5 bases each). The V gene lost 3 bases and the J gene lost 13 bases, with 16 bases spanning the gap. The CDR3 sequence is 13 residues long. The CDR3 DNA is TGTGCCAGCAGTTTGCTAGGTCTAGGGGAGCAGTACTTC. Translating it yields CASSLLGLGEQYF.

V usage is TRBV30 and J usage is TRBJ2-3; 11 bases are shared with TRBD2. CDR1 and CDR2 from the germline V gene are GTSNPN and SVGIG (reference sequence). The J segment lost 8 bases and the V segment lost 3 bases, leaving 13 bases of the junction unmatched. This CDR3 is 16 amino acids long. Here the CDR3 DNA reads TGTGCCTGGAGCCGTCCTCTAGCGGGGGGCCAGGGTACGCAGTATTTT. It encodes CAWSRPLAGGQGTQYF.

This clonotype was seen more than once but under ten times. The V call is TRBV7-8, the J call TRBJ2-7, with 7 bases lining up with TRBD1. Germline V gives CDR1 SGHVS, CDR2 FQNEAQ. The CDR3 length is 14 residues. The V and J ends lost 5 bases and 2 bases, in that order; junction bases with no gene match: 6. The CDR3 loop is CASSTRTGPYEQYF. Here the CDR3 DNA reads TGTGCCAGCAGCACTAGGACAGGTCCCTACGAGCAGTACTTC.

This clonotype was recorded once. This chain uses TRBV20-1 with TRBJ2-3; D may be TRBD2 (7 bases). V was clipped by 1 base and J by 2 bases, with 16 bases between them. The germline gives CDR1 DFQATT, CDR2 SNEGSKA (reference sequence). This CDR3 region has 16 residues. The CDR3, as DNA: TGCAGTGCTAGAGCCCTAGGGGGGGCGTACACAGATACGCAGTATTTT. Translating it yields CSARALGGAYTDTQYF.

This chain links TRBV6-2 or TRBV6-3 with TRBJ2-3; a possible D gene is TRBD2 (5 bases). This CDR3 comprises 15 residues. Trimming removed 4 bases at V and 4 bases at J, with 15 bases between. Germline CDR1 reads MNHEY; CDR2 reads SVGEGT. As DNA, the CDR3 is TGTGCCAGCAGTTCCGCGGACGGGGTCCCAGATACGCAGTATTTT. Residues: CASSSADGVPDTQYF.

The chain combines TRBV29-1 with TRBJ2-1; tentative D call: TRBD2 (5 bases). Trimming took off 6 bases at V and 9 bases at J, with 15 bases between the two ends. Germline V CDR1 and CDR2: SQVTM, ANQGSEA. This CDR3 region has 12 residues. CDR3 region: CSVSLGESEQFF. CDR3 nucleotide sequence: TGCAGCGTCTCCCTCGGGGAGAGTGAGCAGTTCTTC.

The chain couples TRBV2 to TRBJ2-1; perhaps TRBD2 as D (5 bases). This CDR3 has 16 amino acids. Trimming took 1 base from V and 4 from J, leaving 14 bases between them. Per germline, CDR1 SNHLY and CDR2 FYNNEI. CDR3 residues: CASSEVRAARYNEQFF. The CDR3 nucleotides read TGTGCCAGCAGTGAAGTCCGAGCGGCGAGATACAATGAGCAGTTCTTC.

The genes are TRBV19 and TRBJ2-1; 10 nucleotides align to TRBD2. The CDR3 has 15 amino acids. The V gene's germline CDR1 is LNHDA and CDR2 SQIVND (reference sequence). J lost 6 bases, V lost 5 bases, and 7 bases had no gene match. The chain's CDR3 is CASSVELAGPNEQFF. The CDR3 region has the DNA TGTGCCAGTAGTGTTGAACTAGCGGGACCCAATGAGCAGTTCTTC.

This clonotype has more than one count but fewer than ten. This sequence joins TRBV25-1 and TRBJ2-3, with 11 positions matching TRBD2. With V trimmed by 5 bases and J by 4 bases, 14 bases remained unmatched. CDR3 length: 18 amino acids. Germline CDR1 and CDR2: MGHDK and SYGVNS. CDR3 nucleotides: TGTGCCAGCAGTCCTCGATTAGCGGGAGGGAGGGTCGCAGATACGCAGTATTTT. Translation gives CASSPRLAGGRVADTQYF.

This clonotype was found a few times. This chain joins TRBV7-2 and TRBJ2-7; TRBD1 is a possible D gene (7 bases). The CDR3 is 15 amino acids. Germline V gene lookup returns CDR1 SGHTA and CDR2 FQGNSA. Trimming cost V 6 bases and J 0 bases, with 15 bases left between them. The CDR3 DNA follows: TGTGCCAGCAGGCGGGACAGTGAAACCTCCTACGAGCAGTACTTC. Amino acid sequence: CASRRDSETSYEQYF.

This clonotype appeared a few times. V gene TRBV20-1 combines with J gene TRBJ2-2; D possibly corresponds to TRBD2 (6 bases). The germline V and J ends were trimmed by 6 bases and 4 bases, with 18 bases remaining between them. This CDR3 contains 15 residues. Germline CDR1 and CDR2: DFQATT and SNEGSKA (reference sequence). The CDR3 region is CSAETSDYITGELFF. CDR3 sequence (DNA): TGCAGTGCCGAGACTTCGGACTATATCACCGGGGAGCTGTTTTTT.